This T cell receptor beta chain was captured in a study of blood T cell repertoires in COVID-19. The wider study: The United States, Italy and Spain supplied acute and convalescent COVID-19 samples. Nucleic acid was either cDNA or gDNA, and it came from T cells, B-cell-depleted T cells, or PBMCs.

Source study methods: Estimated nucleated cell counts came from reference gene primer amplification. The method was immunoSEQ multiplex PCR; TCRdb's version includes in-frame clones alone and lacks a portion of them. V and J calls and clone size are given by that table; D and trimming were obtained from the DNA. This table holds some 200,000 clones, nearly 90% found once. The germline gives CDR1 SGHAT, CDR2 FQNNGV. Trimming at V came to 7 bases and at J to 6 bases, leaving 13 bases not matched to a gene. The CDR3 loop spans 15 amino acids. Sequencing input: peripheral blood. The V gene is TRBV11-2, the J gene TRBJ1-2; 8 bases line up with TRBD1. This receptor was identified in a man in his fifties or sixties with active or convalescent COVID-19. This CDR3 is CASNLAGTGGHGYTF. The CDR3 DNA is TGTGCCAGCAACCTAGCCGGGACAGGTGGTCATGGCTACACCTTC.